Reported below is one T cell receptor (beta chain). Original handling: Estimation of nucleated cell counts relied on the amplification of reference gene primers. Libraries were prepared by immunoSEQ multiplex PCR; TCRdb keeps only in-frame clonotypes and omits some of them. D and trimming were read from the DNA, whereas the V and J calls and clone size are those reported in that table. This table holds about 28,000 clones, 84% found once. This record belongs to a study of blood T cell repertoires in COVID-19. This sequence originates from a man between 65 and 85 years old with active COVID-19. Sequencing was done on a sample of peripheral blood.

The CDR3 DNA sequence: TGTGCCAGCAGCCAAGAATATAGCAATCAGCCCCAGCATTTT. Translated: CASSQEYSNQPQHF. This chain joins TRBV3-1 (or the pseudogene TRBV3-2) and TRBJ1-5; D is unresolved. Germline V gene data show CDR1 as LGHDT and CDR2 as YNNKEL (reference sequence). This CDR3 has 14 amino acids. V lost 0 bases to trimming and J lost 0 bases, with 3 bases between them.